This entry describes one T cell receptor beta chain. Its antigen is undetermined. This probably arose from a read error, given a far larger clone one base away. Specified time point: newly diagnosed GD, antithyroid drugs for less than 3 months. From RNA extracted from PBMCs, the TCR library was made. The data derive from a study of regulatory T cells in long-lasting Graves disease. Study summary: Graves' patients, newly diagnosed, had taken antithyroid drugs under 3 months. Whole-study results and caveats: Sampling was limited to peripheral blood rather than thyroid tissue.

The CDR3 has 17 residues. With 5 bases clipped from V and 7 bases from J, the junction kept 20 bases outside the gene matches. Germline CDR1 MDHEN, CDR2 SYDVKM. Arm-PCR of CDR3 regions with iRepertoire HTBI primers generated TCR beta libraries. MiXCR, applied by TCRdb to the multiplex PCR reads, yields one record per CDR3 protein. The table shows approximately 230,000 distinct CDR3 sequences, with 18% occurring only once. The material was peripheral blood mononuclear cells (PBMCs), obtained at new diagnosis, from a patient treated with antithyroid drugs. V is TRBV28 and J is TRBJ2-7, with 7 bases lining up with TRBD2. The TCR originated in a female donor with Graves disease. DNA of the CDR3: TGTGCCAGCAGTGGCTTTGTAGGCGGGAGTACGTACAATGAGCAGTACTTC. Amino acids: CASSGFVGGSTYNEQYF.